These 22 T cell receptor beta chains were sequenced from one sample in a study of cytomegalovirus exposure and HLA in healthy donors. Primers: 60 Vbeta forward and 13 Jbeta reverse. This table comes from immunoSEQ multiplex PCR, and its TCRdb copy is limited to in-frame clones, with some not included. This sample has about 110,000 clones; around 80% occur once, and the top ten carry less than 3%. Sequencing was done on a sample of PBMCs. The receptors derive from a man younger than 45 in good health and CMV-seropositive.

J is TRBJ2-7 and V is TRBV19; weak D call: TRBD2 (5 bases). The V gene's germline CDR1 is LNHDA and CDR2 SQIVND (reference sequence). The V end was cut by 6 bases, the J end by 3 bases, with 9 bases between. The CDR3 totals 12 residues. CDR3 nucleotide sequence: TGTGCCAGTAGAGGACTGAACTACGAGCAGTACTTC. Its protein is CASRGLNYEQYF.

V is TRBV5-1 and J is TRBJ2-2; D is perhaps TRBD1 (5 bases). CDR3 length: 17 residues. Trimming pared 1 base from V and 0 bases from J, leaving 13 bases between. Germline assignment: CDR1 SGHRS and CDR2 YFSETQ. The CDR3 sequence: CASSLWGGSANTGELFF. The CDR3, as DNA: TGCGCCAGCAGCTTGTGGGGCGGAAGCGCGAACACCGGGGAGCTGTTTTTT.

The chain carries TRBV5-8 and TRBJ2-5; 7 nucleotides line up with TRBD1. Losses at the gene ends were 4 bases for V and 0 bases for J; bases not matched to a gene: 9. CDR3 size: 16 residues. Looked up from germline, CDR1 is SGHTS and CDR2 is YDEGEE. The CDR3 spells CASSPGTAQYQETQYF. For the CDR3, the DNA is TGTGCCAGCAGCCCTGGGACAGCGCAGTACCAAGAGACCCAGTACTTC.

The gene calls are TRBV25-1 and TRBJ1-2, with 7 bases fitting TRBD1. CDR1 is MGHDK and CDR2 is SYGVNS in the germline V gene. This CDR3 contains 15 residues. J lost 2 bases, V lost 4 bases, and 7 bases had no gene match. CDR3 DNA: TGTGCCAGCAGTGTTGACCTGACAGGGAACTATGGCTACACCTTC. This encodes CASSVDLTGNYGYTF.

The chain carries TRBV7-2 and TRBJ2-1; TRBD2 matches at 10 bases. From germline, CDR1 is SGHTA and CDR2 FQGNSA. The junction had 2 bases not matched to a gene; V was cut back by 2 bases and J by 4 bases. The length of the CDR3 is 15 residues. CDR3 region: CASSLIAGGYNEQFF. The CDR3 DNA reads TGTGCCAGCAGCTTAATAGCGGGGGGTTACAATGAGCAGTTCTTC.

Comments on this clone: Other DNA sequences in this sample translate to the same CDR3. CDR3 amino acids: CASSLAGSGNTIYF. The CDR3 nucleotides read TGCGCCAGCAGCTTGGCCGGGTCTGGAAACACCATATATTTT. The rearrangement uses TRBV5-1 and TRBJ1-3; no firm D call. Trimming cost V 0 bases and J 1 base, with 5 bases left between them. CDR1 is SGHRS and CDR2 is YFSETQ in the germline V gene. CDR3 size: 14 residues.

The rearrangement uses TRBV19 and TRBJ2-3, with 7 bases matching TRBD2. Per germline, CDR1 LNHDA and CDR2 SQIVND (reference sequence). V gave up 1 base and J gave up 3 bases; unmatched junction bases: 4. There are 15 residues in the CDR3. CDR3 DNA: TGTGCCAGTAGTATAGGAGCGGGGAATACAGATACGCAGTATTTT. Translation gives CASSIGAGNTDTQYF.

This chain connects TRBV9 to TRBJ1-2; 10 positions match TRBD1. There are 15 residues in the CDR3. Looked up from germline, CDR1 is SGDLS and CDR2 is YYNGEE. Losses at the gene ends were 3 bases for V and 6 bases for J; bases not matched to a gene: 8. This chain's CDR3 is CASSARQGASNGYTF. For the CDR3, the DNA is TGTGCCAGCAGCGCGCGACAGGGGGCTTCGAATGGCTACACCTTC.

This clone came up a few times. This chain connects TRBV6-1 to TRBJ1-2; D possibly corresponds to TRBD1 (6 bases). Trimming pared 8 bases from V and 4 bases from J, leaving 17 bases between. CDR3 length: 14 residues. Germline lookup yields CDR1 MNHNS and CDR2 SASEGT. The CDR3 region has the DNA TGTGCCAGCGCCGAGCCAGGGGCTTTCTATGGCTACACCTTC. Protein product: CASAEPGAFYGYTF.

The chain is built from TRBV28 and TRBJ2-5; TRBD2 matches at 9 bases. Germline values: CDR1 MDHEN, CDR2 SYDVKM. J gave up 4 bases and V 6 bases, and 9 bases lay outside the gene matches. CDR3 size: 15 residues. Here the CDR3 reads CASSPLAGEGETQYF. Written as DNA, the CDR3 is TGTGCCAGCAGCCCCTTAGCGGGGGAGGGAGAGACCCAGTACTTC. Looking up the rest from reference TRBV28 and TRBJ2-5 gives the full variable domain: DVKVTQSSRYLVKRTGEKVFLECVQDMDHENMFWYRQDPGLGLRLIYFSYDVKMKEKGDIPEGYSVSREKKERFSLILESASTNQTSMYLCASSPLAGEGETQYFGPGTRLLVL.

The V gene is TRBV7-2, the J gene TRBJ2-3, with 9 bases aligning to TRBD2. CDR3 length: 18 amino acids. V was pared by 5 bases and J by 2 bases, with 14 bases of the junction left unmatched. CDR1 and CDR2 from the germline V gene are SGHTA and FQGNSA. The CDR3 nucleotides are TGTGCCAGCAGCCCCAGTCGGGCTAGCGGGGACATCACAGATACGCAGTATTTT. The encoded protein is CASSPSRASGDITDTQYF.

V gene TRBV5-4 combines with J gene TRBJ2-6; D is undetermined. The V gene lost 1 base and the J gene lost 5 bases, with 10 bases spanning the gap. This CDR3 region has 15 residues. The germline V gene has CDR1 SGHNT and CDR2 YYREEE (reference sequence). The CDR3 sequence is CASSLPGMRANVLTF. The CDR3, as DNA: TGTGCCAGCAGCTTGCCCGGTATGCGGGCCAACGTCCTGACTTTC. Looking up the rest from reference TRBV5-4 and TRBJ2-6 gives the full variable domain: ETGVTQSPTHLIKTRGQQVTLRCSSQSGHNTVSWYQQALGQGPQFIFQYYREEENGRGNFPPRFSGLQFPNYSSELNVNALELDDSALYLCASSLPGMRANVLTFGAGSRLTVL.

The chain carries TRBV2 and TRBJ1-5; 7 nucleotides match TRBD1. Trimming cost V 5 bases and J 4 bases; bases outside gene matches: 2. The CDR3 is 13 amino acids. CDR1 and CDR2 (germline): SNHLY, FYNNEI. The CDR3 spells CASSRQGNQPQHF. The CDR3 DNA sequence: TGTGCCAGCAGTCGACAGGGAAATCAGCCCCAGCATTTT.

This rearrangement joins TRBV5-4 to TRBJ2-4; possibly TRBD1 for D (5 bases). The CDR3 totals 17 residues. Between the trimmed V and J ends, which lost 2 bases and 5 bases, there was a span of 20 bases. Per the germline V gene, CDR1 is SGHNT and CDR2 is YYREEE (reference sequence). The CDR3 bases are TGTGCCAGCAGCTTAGATAACAGGCTCCCGATCCAAAACATTCAGTACTTC. Protein sequence: CASSLDNRLPIQNIQYF. The full variable domain, rest sourced from reference TRBV5-4 and TRBJ2-4, is ETGVTQSPTHLIKTRGQQVTLRCSSQSGHNTVSWYQQALGQGPQFIFQYYREEENGRGNFPPRFSGLQFPNYSSELNVNALELDDSALYLCASSLDNRLPIQNIQYFGAGTRLSVL.

The chain carries TRBV7-2 and TRBJ2-7; TRBD1 might be the D (5 bases). Germline V gives CDR1 SGHTA, CDR2 FQGNSA. Trimming shortened V by 3 bases and J by 5 bases, and 17 bases separated the two germline ends. The CDR3 is 15 residues long. DNA for the CDR3: TGTGCCAGCAGCTTTAGATATAGTCTAGGGGACGAGCAGTACTTC. Residues: CASSFRYSLGDEQYF.

The V gene is TRBV19, the J gene TRBJ1-5, with D unclear. Between the trimmed V and J ends, which lost 3 bases and 4 bases, there was a span of 10 bases. There are 14 residues in the CDR3. Per germline, CDR1 LNHDA and CDR2 SQIVND (reference sequence). CDR3 sequence: CASSIVARNQPQHF. DNA for the CDR3: TGTGCCAGTAGTATCGTGGCTCGAAATCAGCCCCAGCATTTT.

The chain carries TRBV18 and TRBJ1-1, with D possibly matching TRBD1 (6 bases). CDR3 length: 15 residues. The V gene lost 0 bases and the J gene lost 1 base, with 9 bases spanning the gap. Germline values: CDR1 KGHSH, CDR2 LQKENI. The CDR3 region has the DNA TGTGCCAGCTCACCACCGGGACACCAGAACACTGAAGCTTTCTTT. This translates into CASSPPGHQNTEAFF.

The CDR3 DNA sequence: TGTGCCAGCAGTTCACTTTCAGGGGGCGCGAATGGCTACACCTTC. This sequence encodes CASSSLSGGANGYTF. This chain uses TRBV6-5 with TRBJ1-2; TRBD1 aligns across 8 bases. This CDR3 region has 15 residues. Trimming took 4 bases from V and 6 from J; bases not matched to a gene: 10. Germline-derived CDR1 and CDR2 are MNHEY and SVGAGI.

The rearrangement uses TRBV18 and TRBJ2-2; 8 nucleotides align to TRBD2. J was trimmed by 7 bases and V by 3 bases; bases with no gene match: 4. From germline, CDR1 is KGHSH and CDR2 LQKENI. The CDR3 is made up of 14 amino acids. The CDR3 nucleotides read TGTGCCAGCTCACCCGGGGGGGCCGACGGGGAGCTGTTTTTT. Translating it yields CASSPGGADGELFF.

The chain is built from TRBV11-2 and TRBJ2-2, with D possibly being TRBD1 (5 bases). Trimming cost V 1 base and J 1 base, with 10 bases left between them. Germline V gene lookup returns CDR1 SGHAT and CDR2 FQNNGV. The CDR3 contains 16 residues. The CDR3 loop reads CASSLGGAGNTGELFF. The CDR3 coding sequence is TGTGCCAGCAGCTTAGGTGGGGCAGGGAACACCGGGGAGCTGTTTTTT.

The chain recombines TRBV6-1 with TRBJ2-3, with D maybe TRBD2 (6 bases). In germline, CDR1 is MNHNS, CDR2 SASEGT. This CDR3 is built from 15 residues. V was trimmed by 11 bases and J by 0 bases, leaving 18 bases between them. The CDR3 loop reads CASGPFRGSTDTQYF. The DNA for the CDR3 is TGTGCCTCCGGCCCTTTCCGGGGGAGCACAGATACGCAGTATTTT.

The V call is TRBV7-9, the J call TRBJ1-3, with TRBD1 matching 9 bases. After removal of 5 bases from V and 4 bases from J, the junction contained 9 bases not matched to a gene. This CDR3 comprises 16 residues. Germline V gives CDR1 SEHNR, CDR2 FQNEAQ (reference sequence). The DNA for the CDR3 is TGTGCCAGCAGCCCCACTACAGGGGGCCAGGGAAACACCATATATTTT. It yields the protein CASSPTTGGQGNTIYF.